This TCR beta chain was recorded in a study of shared clonotypes between healthy human individuals. The donors were adults (healthy and HIV-negative) with no recent acute infections or vaccinations. Unsorted samples used tens of millions of PBMCs for genomic DNA. Deep was the level used in running the assay. The team ran DNA from unsorted PBMCs on ten immunoSEQ deep assay plates for sequencing. Repertoires were generated with immunoSEQ multiplex PCR, while TCRdb's copy carries only in-frame clones and drops some. The table has approximately 500,000 clones, 70% to 80% seen once. V was clipped by 1 base and J by 3 bases, with 6 bases between them. The CDR3 is made up of 13 amino acids. The germline gives CDR1 SGHVS, CDR2 FQNEAQ.

The source of this sequence is a woman aged 40 to 50 in good health. Some clones in this sample may be carry-over from other donors' samples. The rearrangement joins TRBV7-8 to TRBJ2-5; D is uncertain. The sample comprised PBMCs. The CDR3 region has the DNA TGTGCCAGCAGCTTAGAGCCCAAAGAGACCCAGTACTTC. Its protein is CASSLEPKETQYF.